The 7 T cell receptor beta chains reported below all come from one sample, sequenced in a study of T cells in Graves' hyperthyroidism and ophthalmopathy. It was RNA transcripts that yielded the amplified TCR beta CDR3 regions. The HTBI primer set was used in a first-round RT-PCR of the TCR CDR3. TCRdb reprocessed the multiplex PCR reads via MiXCR and lists one record per CDR3 protein. The table includes 480,000 or so distinct CDR3 sequences, about 15% detected once. Sequencing was carried out using blood. The receptors originated from a woman younger than 30 with Graves' hyperthyroidism.

This clonotype occurred a few times. V usage is TRBV5-6 and J usage is TRBJ2-1; D could derive from TRBD1 or TRBD2 (5 bases each). Germline V CDR1 and CDR2: SGHDT, YYEEEE. V was clipped by 4 bases and J by 1 base, with 12 bases between them. The CDR3 runs 15 residues. CDR3 nucleotides: TGTGCCAGCAGCCCCGGGACGGCGTCCTACAATGAGCAGTTCTTC. This gives the protein CASSPGTASYNEQFF.

The chain carries TRBV4-1 and TRBJ1-1; TRBD1 aligns across 9 bases. The germline V gene encodes CDR1 MGHRA and CDR2 YSYEKL. V was clipped by 4 bases and J by 0 bases; unmatched bases: 9. The CDR3 contains 17 residues. The CDR3 sequence: CASSLRGTGYMNTEAFF. The CDR3 DNA is TGCGCCAGCAGCCTTCGGGGGACAGGGTATATGAACACTGAAGCTTTCTTT.

J is TRBJ2-7 and V is TRBV13; D may be TRBD1 (8 bases). The CDR3 consists of 16 residues. In germline, CDR1 is PRHDT, CDR2 FYEKMQ (reference sequence). Trimming took 4 bases from V and 0 from J, leaving 16 bases between them. In DNA form, the CDR3 reads TGTGCCAGCAGCTCAGGGGGGGACAGGAGCTCCTACGAGCAGTACTTC. Protein: CASSSGGDRSSYEQYF.

This clonotype was seen repeatedly, ten times or more. The chain links TRBV11-2 to TRBJ2-4; D is perhaps TRBD1 or TRBD2 (5 bases each). The V gene lost 4 bases and the J gene lost 0 bases, with 10 bases spanning the gap. The germline V gene has CDR1 SGHAT and CDR2 FQNNGV. CDR3 length equals 15 residues. The CDR3 nucleotides read TGTGCCAGCAGCTGGGACGGTCTAGCCAAAAACATTCAGTACTTC. It is translated as CASSWDGLAKNIQYF.

The table lists this clonotype with many counts. The rearrangement links TRBV5-1 to TRBJ1-2, with D maybe TRBD1 (6 bases). The CDR3 loop spans 15 amino acids. Germline V gene sequence: CDR1 SGHRS, CDR2 YFSETQ. Trimming cost V 4 bases and J 5 bases, with 18 bases left between them. The CDR3 DNA reads as TGCGCCAGCAGCGTGGGGGGGCGCAATCCGTATGGCTACACCTTC. Its translation is CASSVGGRNPYGYTF.

Only a few counts were recorded for this clonotype. The chain combines TRBV5-6 with TRBJ2-5; D is undetermined. V was pared by 0 bases and J by 5 bases, with 14 bases between. Germline loops: CDR1 SGHDT, CDR2 YYEEEE. The CDR3 is 15 residues long. Here the CDR3 reads CASSLVGPGLETQYF. The CDR3 nucleotides are TGTGCCAGCAGCTTGGTGGGCCCCGGGTTGGAGACCCAGTACTTC.

There are many counts of this clonotype. The chain carries TRBV18 and TRBJ1-1, with TRBD1 identical over 12 bases. V was clipped by 0 bases and J by 5 bases; unmatched bases: 4. The CDR3 is made up of 16 amino acids. From germline, CDR1 is KGHSH and CDR2 LQKENI. CDR3 bases: TGTGCCAGCTCACCACCCCGGGGACAGGGGGCGACTGAAGCTTTCTTT. Its protein product is CASSPPRGQGATEAFF.